Sequencing of this TCR beta chain was carried out in a study of shared clonotypes between healthy human individuals (dated by TCRdb to the early 2020s). In the study overall: A couple of women and three men aged 18 to 49 years were included in the cohort. Per donor, three plates each were used for CD4 naive and CD4 memory, two for CD8 naive, and one for CD8 memory. The study deeply sequenced blood TCR repertoires of five healthy adults to estimate repertoire size and the extent of clonotype sharing between individuals. To increase sequencing depth and limit assay-specific biases, TCR repertoire library preparation and sequencing were carried out by different laboratories using diverse techniques. Per donor, leukapheresis produced somewhere between about 0.9 and 9.5 billion PBMCs.

The donors were healthy, HIV-negative adults who had no recently reported acute infections or vaccinations. Only Caucasian adults living in Nashville, Tennessee, USA were represented among the donors. CD4+ T cells were enriched through magnetic negative selection, after which naive cells were positively selected on CD45RA and the remaining negative fraction served as the memory subset. Blood was collected by leukapheresis, and PBMCs were isolated by Ficoll-Histopaque density gradient centrifugation and then cryopreserved in liquid nitrogen vapor phase. Purity and quantity of every magnetically sorted T cell population were checked by analytical flow cytometry. From each sorted fraction, genomic DNA was isolated and quantified by UV absorbance on a Nanodrop 2000c. Using the deep immunoSEQ assay, TCR CDR3 regions were amplified from genomic DNA by multiplex PCR. Extracted genomic DNA from each cell subset was spread evenly across all wells of several immunoSEQ 96-well plates, with each plate serving as a replicate. Each replicate PCR for sorted subsets received around 210 ng genomic DNA, equal to about 30,000 T cell genomes. Purified libraries were measured with a Qubit 3.0 fluorometer, size-checked on a Bioanalyzer 2100, and measured again with the KAPA Library Quantification kit. Every immunoSEQ 96-well plate was sequenced on a dedicated single-read 150-cycle Illumina NextSeq 550 flow cell. Per the authors' processing: Because only junctional sequences without quality scores were contained in the immunoSEQ output, filtering matching that applied to full-length reads could not be performed. Sequences were annotated with PyIR, a Python wrapper for IgBLAST v1.9, using IMGT germline references to assign V/J genes and CDR3. Reads with weak V/J assignments (E-value above 1e-6), missing CDR3, stop codons, out-of-frame junctions, or ambiguous translated residues were removed. A V3J clonotype was defined by an identical inferred V gene, J gene, and CDR3 amino acid sequence. To compute the percentage overlap between repertoires, the number of shared unique clonotypes was divided by the size of the smaller repertoire. Repertoire richness was assessed with RTK rarefaction, the Chao1 estimator, and Recon v2.1 estimates of unobserved clonotypes. For all TCRbeta clonotypes obtained by the gDNA method from a handful of donors, generation probabilities were computed with OLGA. In its TCRdb copy, this immuneACCESS table keeps in-frame sequences only and misses some clones. Where compared with another copy, unresolved V genes explain less than half of these, and the others have no known cause. V, J and clone size were drawn from that table, and D and trimming were deduced from the DNA. The sample data list about 2.3 million clones, and around 93% of these were observed just once. Jointly, the top ten make up approximately 0.4% of the sample.

Concerning this clone: It has no known antigen specificity. No base-level quality is on record; no much larger clone is a single base apart.

From the germline V gene, CDR1 is SQVTM and CDR2 is ANQGSEA. The CDR3 goes from the cysteine to the phenylalanine over 14 residues. Of all the DNA, just the CDR3 is kept, 42 bases in frame from base 1. Here V drops 5 bases and J drops 5 bases, and the junction holds 6 bases not matched to any gene. Study-wide findings and limitations: Rarefaction of sorted-subset datasets indicated incomplete sequencing despite the large sequencing depth. The genetic and exposure-history diversity represented was limited by the small number of donors. Naive subsets generally had larger estimated clonotype richness than memory subsets did. Across four donors, around 5% of naive CD4, roughly 3.8% of naive CD8, 2.3% of memory CD4, and about 0.4% of memory CD8 clonotypes were shared. Sampling was restricted to blood, and TCR repertoires in tissues likely differ from the TCR repertoires found in blood. Compared with non-shared clonotypes, the clonotypes found in all four sorted-subset donors had higher generation probabilities. Pairwise subsampling led to the expectation that sequencing depth would affect the degree of clonotype sharing among donors.

The sequenced sample consisted of naive CD4+ T cells from PBMCs. The cell subset or site label of this sample denotes: CD45RA+ positively selected. This clonotype originated in a man between 18 and 29 years old in good health. Some clones in this sample may be carry-over from other donors' samples. In this chain, TRBV29-1 is recombined with TRBJ2-5; a stretch of 12 junction bases matches TRBD1. The nucleotides are TGCAGCGTTCCGGGACAGGGGGCTCGGGAGACCCAGTACTTC. Its coded protein is CSVPGQGARETQYF.